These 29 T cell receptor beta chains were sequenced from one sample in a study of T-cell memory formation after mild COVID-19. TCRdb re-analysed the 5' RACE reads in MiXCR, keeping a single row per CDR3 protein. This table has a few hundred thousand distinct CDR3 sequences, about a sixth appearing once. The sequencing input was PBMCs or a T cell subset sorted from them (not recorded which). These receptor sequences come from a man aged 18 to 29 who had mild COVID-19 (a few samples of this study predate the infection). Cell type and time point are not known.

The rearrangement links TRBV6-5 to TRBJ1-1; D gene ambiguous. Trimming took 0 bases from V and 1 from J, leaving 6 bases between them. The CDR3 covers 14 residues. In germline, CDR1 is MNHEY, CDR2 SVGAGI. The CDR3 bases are TGTGCCAGCAGTTACTCAGTGGCGAACACTGAAGCTTTCTTT. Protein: CASSYSVANTEAFF.

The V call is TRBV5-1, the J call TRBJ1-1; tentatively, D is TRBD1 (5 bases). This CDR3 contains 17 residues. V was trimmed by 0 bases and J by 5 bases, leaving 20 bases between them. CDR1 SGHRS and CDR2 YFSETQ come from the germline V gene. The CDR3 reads CASSLAGAQLAGTEAFF. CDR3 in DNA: TGCGCCAGCAGCTTGGCCGGGGCACAATTGGCCGGGACTGAAGCTTTCTTT.

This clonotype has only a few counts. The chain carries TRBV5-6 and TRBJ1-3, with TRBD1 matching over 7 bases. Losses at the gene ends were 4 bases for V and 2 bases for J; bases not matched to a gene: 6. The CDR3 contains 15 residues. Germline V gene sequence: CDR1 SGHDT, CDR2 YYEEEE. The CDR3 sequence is CASSRGTVPGNTIYF. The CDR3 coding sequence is TGTGCCAGCAGCCGCGGGACAGTCCCTGGAAACACCATATATTTT.

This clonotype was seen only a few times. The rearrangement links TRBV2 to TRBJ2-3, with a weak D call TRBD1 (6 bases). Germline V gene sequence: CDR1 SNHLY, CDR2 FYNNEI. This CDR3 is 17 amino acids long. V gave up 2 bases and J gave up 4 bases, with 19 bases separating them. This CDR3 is CASSETPPGDSADTQYF. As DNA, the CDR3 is TGTGCCAGCAGTGAAACGCCGCCAGGGGATTCTGCAGATACGCAGTATTTT.

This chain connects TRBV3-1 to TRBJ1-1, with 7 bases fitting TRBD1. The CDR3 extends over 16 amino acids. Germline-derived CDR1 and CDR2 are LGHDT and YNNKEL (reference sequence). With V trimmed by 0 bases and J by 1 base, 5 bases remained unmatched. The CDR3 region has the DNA TGTGCCAGCAGCCAAGATATCAGGGGGGGGAACACTGAAGCTTTCTTT. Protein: CASSQDIRGGNTEAFF.

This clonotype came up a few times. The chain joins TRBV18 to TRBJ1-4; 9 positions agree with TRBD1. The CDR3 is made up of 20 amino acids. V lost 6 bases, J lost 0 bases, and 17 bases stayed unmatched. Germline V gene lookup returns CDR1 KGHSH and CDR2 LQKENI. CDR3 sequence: CASSLTGTGIYVSTNEKLFF. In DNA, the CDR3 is TGTGCCAGCTCTCTTACCGGGACAGGGATTTATGTCTCAACTAATGAAAAACTGTTTTTT.

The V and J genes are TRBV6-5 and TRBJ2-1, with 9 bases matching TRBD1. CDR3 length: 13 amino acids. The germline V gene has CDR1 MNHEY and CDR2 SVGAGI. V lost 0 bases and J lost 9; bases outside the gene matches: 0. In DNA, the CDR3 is TGTGCCAGCAGTTACTCGACAGGGGGTGAGCAGTTCTTC. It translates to CASSYSTGGEQFF.

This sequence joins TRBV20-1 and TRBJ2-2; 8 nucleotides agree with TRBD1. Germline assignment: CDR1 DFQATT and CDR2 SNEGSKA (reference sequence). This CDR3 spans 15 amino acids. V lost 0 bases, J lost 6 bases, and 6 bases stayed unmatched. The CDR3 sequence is CSARDTGGRAGELFF. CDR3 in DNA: TGCAGTGCTAGAGATACAGGGGGTAGGGCCGGGGAGCTGTTTTTT.

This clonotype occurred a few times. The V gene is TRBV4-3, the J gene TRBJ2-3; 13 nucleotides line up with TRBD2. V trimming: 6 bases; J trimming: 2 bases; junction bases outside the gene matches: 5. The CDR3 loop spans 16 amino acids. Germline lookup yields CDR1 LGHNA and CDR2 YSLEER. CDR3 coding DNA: TGCGCCAGCAGACGACTAGCGGGGGGCCACACAGATACGCAGTATTTT. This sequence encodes CASRRLAGGHTDTQYF.

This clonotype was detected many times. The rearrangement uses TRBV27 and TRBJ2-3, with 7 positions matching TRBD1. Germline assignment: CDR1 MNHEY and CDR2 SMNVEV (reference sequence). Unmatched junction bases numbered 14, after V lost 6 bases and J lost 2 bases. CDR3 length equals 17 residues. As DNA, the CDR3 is TGTGCCAGCAGCACCCCGACAGGGCGCCCTAACACAGATACGCAGTATTTT. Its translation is CASSTPTGRPNTDTQYF.

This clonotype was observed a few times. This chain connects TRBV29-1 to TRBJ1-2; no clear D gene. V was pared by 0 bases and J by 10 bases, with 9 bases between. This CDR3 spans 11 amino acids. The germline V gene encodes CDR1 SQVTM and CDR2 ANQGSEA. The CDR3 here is CSVEEPASYTF. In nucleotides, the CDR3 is TGCAGCGTTGAAGAGCCGGCCTCCTACACCTTC.

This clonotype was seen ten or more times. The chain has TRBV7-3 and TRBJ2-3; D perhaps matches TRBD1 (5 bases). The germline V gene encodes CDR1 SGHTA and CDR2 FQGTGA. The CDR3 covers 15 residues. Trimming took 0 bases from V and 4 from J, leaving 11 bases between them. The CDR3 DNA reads TGTGCCAGCAGCTTAACGGGGCAGGGTGCAGATACGCAGTATTTT. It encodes CASSLTGQGADTQYF. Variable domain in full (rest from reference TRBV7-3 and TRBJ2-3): GAGVSQTPSNKVTEKGKYVELRCDPISGHTALYWYRQSLGQGPEFLIYFQGTGAADDSGLPNDRFFAVRPEGSVSTLKIQRTERGDSAVYLCASSLTGQGADTQYFGPGTRLTVL.

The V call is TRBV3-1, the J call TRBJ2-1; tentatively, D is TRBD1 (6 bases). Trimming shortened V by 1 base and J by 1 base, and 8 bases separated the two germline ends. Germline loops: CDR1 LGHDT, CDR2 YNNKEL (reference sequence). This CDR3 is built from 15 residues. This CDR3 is CASSQGGRSYNEQFF. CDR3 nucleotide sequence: TGTGCCAGCAGCCAAGGGGGGCGTTCCTACAATGAGCAGTTCTTC.

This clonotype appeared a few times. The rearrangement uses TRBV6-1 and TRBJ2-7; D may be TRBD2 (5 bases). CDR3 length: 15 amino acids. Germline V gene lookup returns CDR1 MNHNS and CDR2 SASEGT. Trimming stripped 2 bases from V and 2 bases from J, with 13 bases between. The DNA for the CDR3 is TGTGCCAGCAGTGAACGGGGTAGTGCGGCCTACGAGCAGTACGTC. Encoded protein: CASSERGSAAYEQYV.

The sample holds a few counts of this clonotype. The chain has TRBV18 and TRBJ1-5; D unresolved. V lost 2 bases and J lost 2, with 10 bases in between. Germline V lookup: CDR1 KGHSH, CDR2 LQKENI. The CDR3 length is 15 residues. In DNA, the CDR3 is TGTGCCAGCTCACCAGGGAGGGAGGGCAATCAGCCCCAGCATTTT. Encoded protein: CASSPGREGNQPQHF. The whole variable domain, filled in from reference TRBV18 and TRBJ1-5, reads NAGVMQNPRHLVRRRGQEARLRCSPMKGHSHVYWYRQLPEEGLKFMVYLQKENIIDESGMPKERFSAEFPKEGPSILRIQQVVRGDSAAYFCASSPGREGNQPQHFGDGTRLSIL.

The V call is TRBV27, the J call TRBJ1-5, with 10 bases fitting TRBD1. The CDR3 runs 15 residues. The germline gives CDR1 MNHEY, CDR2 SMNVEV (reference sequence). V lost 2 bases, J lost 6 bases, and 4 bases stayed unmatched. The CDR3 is CASSLNRDRGQPQHF. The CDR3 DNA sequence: TGTGCCAGCAGTTTAAATCGGGACAGGGGTCAGCCCCAGCATTTT.

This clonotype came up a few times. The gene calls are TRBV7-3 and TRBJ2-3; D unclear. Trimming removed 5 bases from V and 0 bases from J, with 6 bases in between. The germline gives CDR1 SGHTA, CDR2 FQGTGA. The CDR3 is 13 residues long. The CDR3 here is CASSVDSTDTQYF. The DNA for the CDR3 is TGTGCCAGCAGCGTCGACAGCACAGATACGCAGTATTTT.

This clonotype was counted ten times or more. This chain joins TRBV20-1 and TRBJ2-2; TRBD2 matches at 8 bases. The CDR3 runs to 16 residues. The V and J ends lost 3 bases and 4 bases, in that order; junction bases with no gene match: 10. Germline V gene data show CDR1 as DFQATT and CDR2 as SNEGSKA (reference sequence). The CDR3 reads CSARGSGGRATGELFF. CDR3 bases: TGCAGTGCTAGGGGGTCGGGGGGGCGCGCCACCGGGGAGCTGTTTTTT.

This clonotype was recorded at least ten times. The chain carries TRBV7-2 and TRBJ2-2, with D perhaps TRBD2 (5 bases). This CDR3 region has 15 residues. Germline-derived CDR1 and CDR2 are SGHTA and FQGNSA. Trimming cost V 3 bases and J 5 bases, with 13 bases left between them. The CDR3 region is CASSLAGPGTGELFF. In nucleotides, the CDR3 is TGTGCCAGCAGCTTGGCGGGTCCCGGGACCGGGGAGCTGTTTTTT.

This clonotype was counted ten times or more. The CDR3 nucleotides are TGTGCCAGCAGTTCCCCGGGTTCAGATACGCAGTATTTT. Translated, it gives CASSSPGSDTQYF. The rearrangement uses TRBV28 and TRBJ2-3, with D hard to call. Germline lookup yields CDR1 MDHEN and CDR2 SYDVKM. The length of the CDR3 is 13 residues. Trimming stripped 4 bases from V and 4 bases from J, with 9 bases between.

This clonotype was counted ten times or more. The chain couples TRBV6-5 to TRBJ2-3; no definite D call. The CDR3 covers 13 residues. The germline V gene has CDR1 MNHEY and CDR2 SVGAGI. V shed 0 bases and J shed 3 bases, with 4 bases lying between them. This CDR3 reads CASSYSKTDTQYF. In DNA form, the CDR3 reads TGTGCCAGCAGTTACTCCAAAACAGATACGCAGTATTTT.

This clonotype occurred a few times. CDR3: CASSLGSGGMAKNIQYF. DNA of the CDR3: TGTGCCAGCAGCCTCGGGTCCGGGGGGATGGCCAAAAACATTCAGTACTTC. This chain joins TRBV7-3 and TRBJ2-4; 7 nucleotides line up with TRBD2. With V trimmed by 5 bases and J by 1 base, 11 bases remained unmatched. CDR1 and CDR2 from the germline V gene are SGHTA and FQGTGA. This CDR3 region has 17 residues.

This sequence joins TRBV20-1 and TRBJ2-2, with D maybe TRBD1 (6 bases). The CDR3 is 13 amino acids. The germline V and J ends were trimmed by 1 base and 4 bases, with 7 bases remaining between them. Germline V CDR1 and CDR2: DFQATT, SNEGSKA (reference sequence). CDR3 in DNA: TGCAGTGCTAGAGCAGGGGCCACCGGGGAGCTGTTTTTT. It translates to CSARAGATGELFF.

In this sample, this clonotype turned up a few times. The CDR3 sequence is CASRRLAGTSSYNEQFF. The CDR3 DNA reads TGTGCCAGCAGACGACTAGCGGGGACCTCCTCCTACAATGAGCAGTTCTTC. The chain employs TRBV6-2 or TRBV6-3 and TRBJ2-1; 11 bases are a match to TRBD2. Trimming took 6 bases from V and 0 from J; bases not matched to a gene: 7. CDR1 MNHEY and CDR2 SVGEGT come from the germline V gene. The CDR3 is 17 amino acids.

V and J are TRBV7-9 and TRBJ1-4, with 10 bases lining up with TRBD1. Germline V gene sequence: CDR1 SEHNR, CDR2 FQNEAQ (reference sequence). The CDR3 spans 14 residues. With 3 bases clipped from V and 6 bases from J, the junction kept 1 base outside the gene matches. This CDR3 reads CASSFGTGDEKLFF. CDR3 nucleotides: TGTGCCAGCAGCTTCGGGACAGGGGATGAAAAACTGTTTTTT.

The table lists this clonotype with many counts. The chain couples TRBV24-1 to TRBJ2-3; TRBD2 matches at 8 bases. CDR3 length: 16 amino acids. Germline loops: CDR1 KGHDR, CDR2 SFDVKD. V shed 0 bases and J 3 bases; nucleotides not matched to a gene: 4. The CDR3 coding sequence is TGTGCCACCAGTGATTTGCGGCGGGGGGTTACAGATACGCAGTATTTT. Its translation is CATSDLRRGVTDTQYF.

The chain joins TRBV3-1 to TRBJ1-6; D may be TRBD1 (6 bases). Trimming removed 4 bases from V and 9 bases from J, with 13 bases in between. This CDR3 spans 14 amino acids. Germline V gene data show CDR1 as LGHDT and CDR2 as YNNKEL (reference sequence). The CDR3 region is CASSLQGRGSPLHF. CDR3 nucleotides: TGTGCCAGCAGCCTTCAGGGGAGGGGTTCACCCCTCCACTTT.

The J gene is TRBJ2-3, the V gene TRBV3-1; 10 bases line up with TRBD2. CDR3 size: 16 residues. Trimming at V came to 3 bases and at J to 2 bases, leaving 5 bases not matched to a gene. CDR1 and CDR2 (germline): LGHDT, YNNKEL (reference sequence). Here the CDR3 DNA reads TGTGCCAGCAGCCACCGACTAGCGGGTTACACAGATACGCAGTATTTT. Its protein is CASSHRLAGYTDTQYF.

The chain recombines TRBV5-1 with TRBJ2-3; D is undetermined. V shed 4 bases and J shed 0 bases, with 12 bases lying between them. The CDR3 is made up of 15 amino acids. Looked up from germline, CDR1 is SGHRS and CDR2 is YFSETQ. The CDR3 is CASSVYELSTDTQYF. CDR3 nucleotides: TGCGCCAGCAGCGTGTACGAGCTTAGCACAGATACGCAGTATTTT.